This paragraph reports one TCR beta chain. This clone was detected only once. What this receptor recognizes is not known. No base quality values were provided; no much bigger clone lies one nucleotide off. This sample was taken from a study of OX40 agonist ivuxolimab in advanced cancers. Describing the broader study: Ivuxolimab, which targeted the costimulatory receptor OX40 (CD134), was an agonistic, fully human IgG2 monoclonal antibody. Intravenous ivuxolimab was administered to patients every 2 weeks at six dose levels: 0.01, 0.1, 0.3, 1.5, 3 and 10 mg/kg. Among the roughly 54 dose-escalation patients, approximately 20 had hepatocellular carcinoma, approximately 15 melanoma, 9 renal cell carcinoma and 9 head and neck cancer. In the dose-escalation cohort, over 65% of patients were male, and the mean age was approximately 64 years, with a range of roughly 23 to 85. Patients were allowed to have had prior anti-PD-1, anti-PD-L1 or anti-CTLA-4 therapy, and approximately 43% of the dose-escalation patients had previously received checkpoint inhibitors. Partial responses occurred in three dose-escalation patients: two with cutaneous melanoma and one with hepatocellular carcinoma. The purpose of peripheral TCRbeta sequencing was to test whether ivuxolimab changed TCR sequence diversity and led to clonal T-cell expansion. The paper covers the monotherapy dose-escalation part of the phase I ivuxolimab trial, which included N ≈ 57 patients.

To sequence the TCRbeta CDR3 region, genomic DNA was isolated from the sorted cells. The immunoSEQ Assay was used to sequence the TCRbeta CDR3 regions. TCRdb obtained this table from immuneACCESS and retained in-frame rearrangements with V and J assigned. These tables miss some clones; where compared with another copy, unresolved V genes account for less than half of the shortfall, and the remainder is unexplained. Across this sample there are around 70,000 clones, with around 90% seen only once. About 2.1% of the sample lies in the top ten. Summary of the overall study and its limitations: Clonal expansion of both CD4+ and CD8+ blood T cells was observed from baseline to week 6 at doses 0.1 to 3.0 mg/kg. After ivuxolimab, more expanded clones were found on average in CD8+ T cells than in CD4+ T cells. In the 0.1-3.0 mg/kg groups, partial responders had among the lowest normalized peripheral clonal expansion, particularly in CD8+ T cells. Which antigens the clonally expanded peripheral T cells were specific for was not determined. Low levels of normalized T-cell clonal expansion were also seen in some patients who did not respond.

The CDR3 has 13 amino acids, counting the end cysteine and phenylalanine. The CDR3 DNA has 39 bases and is translated from base 1. V gives up 11 bases and J gives up 2 bases, and the segment between their germline ends measures 15 bases. CDR1 SEHNR and CDR2 FQNEAQ are derived from the germline V gene (reference sequence). The trial excluded patients who had a history of autoimmune disease or who were on systemic immunosuppression. Peripheral blood for TCR sequencing was drawn from every dose cohort at baseline, at cycle 4 day 1 and at cycle 7 day 1. The samples were drawn from a first-in-human, open-label, multicenter phase I dose-escalation trial of ivuxolimab. Adults with locally advanced or metastatic melanoma, renal cell carcinoma, hepatocellular carcinoma or head and neck squamous cell carcinoma were enrolled in the trial. Before TCR sequencing, CD4+ T cells and CD8+ T cells from peripheral blood were sorted into separate populations.

Material: CD4+ or CD8+ T cells sorted from blood, obtained in a trial of the OX40 agonist ivuxolimab. The chain is encoded by TRBV7-9 joined to TRBJ1-1; tentative D gene TRBD1, with 5 bases matching. The receptor's source is an adult with an advanced solid tumor such as melanoma, head and neck, liver or kidney cancer. CDR3 sequence: CAWGGQLNTEAFF. The DNA sequence follows: TGTGCCTGGGGGGGTCAGCTCAACACTGAAGCTTTCTTT. Extended through the reference TRBV7-9 and TRBJ1-1 proteins, this CDR3 yields the full variable domain: DTGVSQNPRHKITKRGQNVTFRCDPISEHNRLYWYRQTLGQGPEFLTYFQNEAQLEKSRLLSDRFSAERPKGSFSTLEIQRTEQGDSAMYLCAWGGQLNTEAFFGQGTRLTVV.